This T cell receptor (beta chain) was recorded in a study of blood T cell repertoires in COVID-19. Overall study: Samples taken during acute and convalescent COVID-19 were collected in the United States, Italy and Spain.

It was during active infection that Seattle patients were enrolled and then longitudinally followed. Method: immunoSEQ multiplex PCR; TCRdb's copy keeps in-frame clones and lacks some. The data contain roughly 280,000 clones, 85% to 90% of them seen just once; the ten biggest clones take up around 11%. Sequencing was performed on peripheral blood. The TCR comes from a young woman with COVID-19, enrolled during active disease.

CDR3 in DNA: TGTGCCAGCAGCCCCCTAGGGCTAGCGGGAGGAGTTGAGCAGTTCTTC. As protein: CASSPLGLAGGVEQFF. This chain joins TRBV9 and TRBJ2-1, with TRBD2 matching 11 bases. The V gene end was trimmed by 4 bases and the J gene end by 9 bases; junction bases not matched to a gene: 12. The CDR3 totals 16 residues. Germline V gene sequence: CDR1 SGDLS, CDR2 YYNGEE.